This T cell receptor beta chain appears in the sequencing data of a study of post-analysis software for immune sequencing data. Looking at the study overall: Some patients lacked subtype; others had relapsing-remitting, secondary progressive or progressive-relapsing disease.

Broader study findings: A handful of TRBV segments were significantly more frequent in patients than in controls. TRBV5-6, TRBV5-1 and TRBV20-1 were among these segments. There was significantly lower normalized Chao1 diversity in multiple sclerosis patients than in controls. Same-batch samples co-clustered strongly by F measure.

Concerning this clonotype: What it binds is not known.

Trimming removed 6 bases from V and 7 bases from J, with 21 bases in between. The CDR3 sequence is 15 residues long. Every TCR beta cDNA library bore unique molecular identifiers. With about 0.85 to 10 million T cells as the source, roughly 0.5 million cDNA molecules resulted. MiXCR, applied by TCRdb to the PCR reads, yields one record per CDR3 protein. The sample records 600,000 to 750,000 distinct CDR3 sequences, over 45% being singletons. The chain employs TRBV12-3 or TRBV12-4 and TRBJ1-2; tentatively, D is TRBD1 (6 bases). Sequencing was done on a sample of blood. The source of this sequence is a girl aged 2 to 9 with multiple sclerosis. CDR3 in amino acids: CASSPDWGGAVGYTF. For the CDR3, the DNA is TGTGCCAGCAGCCCCGATTGGGGGGGCGCGGTTGGCTACACCTTC.